Following are 24 T cell receptor beta chains from one sample sequenced in a study of T cell repertoires in cytomegalovirus infection. TCRdb ran MiXCR on the reads and lists one entry per CDR3 protein. Of some 350,000 distinct CDR3 sequences in the sample, under 35% were seen once. Which antigens these TCRs recognize remains unknown. The specimen comprised cultured PBMCs, sampled from culture after CMV antigen stimulation. Source of these receptors: a human donor in good health (CMV status not recorded). Some clones in this sample may be carry-over from other donors' samples.

A few counts support this clonotype. This chain connects TRBV9 to TRBJ1-6; 9 nucleotides match TRBD1. CDR1 and CDR2 from the germline V gene are SGDLS and YYNGEE. The V and J ends lost 3 bases and 7 bases, in that order; junction bases with no gene match: 8. The length of the CDR3 is 16 residues. CDR3 sequence: CASSAGQGLGNSPLHF. The CDR3 DNA is TGTGCCAGCAGCGCCGGACAGGGGCTGGGAAATTCACCCCTCCACTTT. Using reference TRBV9 and TRBJ1-6 for the parts outside the CDR3, the full variable domain is DSGVTQTPKHLITATGQRVTLRCSPRSGDLSVYWYQQSLDQGLQFLIQYYNGEERAKGNILERFSAQQFPDLHSELNLSSLELGDSALYFCASSAGQGLGNSPLHFGNGTRLTVT.

This clonotype was observed a handful of times. The chain has TRBV27 and TRBJ2-7; either TRBD1 or TRBD2 may fit D (6 bases each). The CDR3 spans 14 residues. The germline gives CDR1 MNHEY, CDR2 SMNVEV (reference sequence). The V gene lost 5 bases and the J gene lost 2 bases, with 13 bases spanning the gap. The CDR3 nucleotides read TGTGCCAGCAGTCGACCGGGGGCGACCTACGAGCAGTACTTC. Translation: CASSRPGATYEQYF.

This clonotype was observed a handful of times. The chain links TRBV7-6 to TRBJ2-3, with 9 bases identical to TRBD2. This CDR3 contains 16 residues. The ends lost 4 bases at V and 0 bases at J; junction bases unmatched: 5. Germline CDR1 SGHVS, CDR2 FNYEAQ. The CDR3 bases are TGTGCCAGCAGCTATGTAGCGGGAGATAGCACAGATACGCAGTATTTT. Encoded protein: CASSYVAGDSTDTQYF.

This clonotype was counted between two and nine times. The chain carries TRBV19 and TRBJ2-5; D may be TRBD2 (5 bases). Germline loops: CDR1 LNHDA, CDR2 SQIVND (reference sequence). The CDR3 contains 13 residues. The ends were cut back, 5 bases at V and 5 bases at J, with 12 bases in the middle. The CDR3 DNA follows: TGTGCCAGTAGTTTCGGGGTGGGGGAGACCCAGTACTTC. This gives the protein CASSFGVGETQYF.

V and J are TRBV27 and TRBJ1-4; maybe TRBD1 (5 bases). CDR3 length equals 17 residues. Deletions cut 5 bases from V and 5 bases from J, with 21 bases between. Per germline, CDR1 MNHEY and CDR2 SMNVEV (reference sequence). CDR3 region: CASSVTVSGVANEKLFF. CDR3 nucleotide sequence: TGTGCCAGCAGTGTGACAGTTTCGGGGGTAGCCAATGAAAAACTGTTTTTT.

The chain links TRBV12-3 or TRBV12-4 to TRBJ2-3, with TRBD1 matching 8 bases. There are 15 residues in the CDR3. V trimming: 0 bases; J trimming: 5 bases; junction bases outside the gene matches: 4. CDR3 amino acids: CASSLAQGARDTQYF. The DNA of the CDR3 is TGTGCCAGCAGTTTAGCCCAGGGGGCTAGAGATACGCAGTATTTT.

The chain links TRBV5-4 to TRBJ2-2; the D gene is possibly TRBD1 (6 bases). The CDR3 totals 16 residues. Looked up from germline, CDR1 is SGHNT and CDR2 is YYREEE (reference sequence). The germline V and J ends were trimmed by 5 bases and 4 bases, with 18 bases remaining between them. The CDR3 is CASSSGVVRVTGELFF. The CDR3 nucleotides read TGTGCCAGCAGTTCAGGGGTGGTCAGGGTCACCGGGGAGCTGTTTTTT.

The table lists this clonotype with a count of one. The rearrangement uses TRBV5-1 and TRBJ2-2; TRBD1 is a possible D gene (6 bases). V was trimmed by 0 bases and J by 4 bases, leaving 16 bases between them. Germline V gene lookup returns CDR1 SGHRS and CDR2 YFSETQ. The CDR3 spans 17 residues. CDR3 sequence reads: CASSLGPGHSSTGELFF. CDR3 DNA: TGCGCCAGCAGCTTGGGACCGGGACACTCTTCCACCGGGGAGCTGTTTTTT.

The chain couples TRBV7-6 to TRBJ2-2; 12 nucleotides match TRBD1. Trimming took 4 bases from V and 8 from J; bases not matched to a gene: 5. The CDR3 has 15 residues. Germline V lookup: CDR1 SGHVS, CDR2 FNYEAQ. The CDR3 DNA reads TGTGCCAGCAGCTCCGGGACAGGGGGCTCGGGGGAGCTGTTTTTT. This gives the protein CASSSGTGGSGELFF.

This clonotype appeared a few times. J is TRBJ2-3 and V is TRBV7-6, with 11 bases lining up with TRBD2. The V gene end was trimmed by 5 bases and the J gene end by 3 bases; junction bases not matched to a gene: 7. CDR1 is SGHVS, CDR2 FNYEAQ, per germline. The CDR3 loop spans 16 amino acids. CDR3 DNA sequence: TGTGCCAGCAGCCCAAGACCTAGCGGGGGGACAGATACGCAGTATTTT. Translating gives CASSPRPSGGTDTQYF.

The rearrangement links TRBV20-1 to TRBJ2-6; D remains ambiguous. The germline CDR1 and CDR2 sequences are DFQATT and SNEGSKA (reference sequence). Trimming stripped 6 bases from V and 3 bases from J, with 9 bases between. The length of the CDR3 is 13 residues. The CDR3 nucleotides read TGCAGTGCCACTTCCTATGGGGCCAACGTCCTGACTTTC. Its protein product is CSATSYGANVLTF.

The rearrangement joins TRBV7-6 to TRBJ2-3, with 8 bases lining up with TRBD2. The J segment lost 4 bases and the V segment lost 5 bases, leaving 11 bases of the junction unmatched. The CDR3 sequence is 16 residues long. The germline V gene has CDR1 SGHVS and CDR2 FNYEAQ. Here the CDR3 DNA reads TGTGCCAGCAGCAGAAGGGAGGGACTAGATCCAGATACGCAGTATTTT. Its translation: CASSRREGLDPDTQYF.

The chain combines TRBV5-1 with TRBJ1-1; TRBD1 agrees at 8 bases. In germline, CDR1 is SGHRS, CDR2 YFSETQ. The CDR3 loop spans 14 amino acids. J lost 5 bases, V lost 4 bases, and 7 bases had no gene match. The CDR3 DNA reads as TGCGCCAGCAGCGGGATTACAGGGGGGACTGAAGCTTTCTTT. This sequence encodes CASSGITGGTEAFF. The complete variable domain, with remaining parts taken from reference TRBV5-1 and TRBJ1-1, reads KAGVTQTPRYLIKTRGQQVTLSCSPISGHRSVSWYQQTPGQGLQFLFEYFSETQRNKGNFPGRFSGRQFSNSRSEMNVSTLELGDSALYLCASSGITGGTEAFFGQGTRLTVV.

This clonotype was seen only a few times. The CDR3 DNA follows: TGTGCCAGCAGCCGCAGGGGATCCTTTGACGGCTACACCTTC. Encoded protein: CASSRRGSFDGYTF. The chain carries TRBV27 and TRBJ1-2; possible D gene TRBD1, 6 bases. Trimming removed 6 bases at V and 8 bases at J, with 19 bases between. Germline CDR1 reads MNHEY; CDR2 reads SMNVEV (reference sequence). The CDR3 consists of 14 residues.

This clonotype appeared a few times. V gene TRBV7-9 combines with J gene TRBJ1-1; TRBD1 matches at 12 bases. Germline V CDR1 and CDR2: SEHNR, FQNEAQ (reference sequence). The CDR3 sequence is 15 residues long. J gave up 7 bases and V 4 bases, and 7 bases lay outside the gene matches. The chain's CDR3 is CASSYLGTGGSEAFF. The CDR3 coding sequence is TGTGCCAGCAGCTATCTCGGGACAGGGGGCAGTGAAGCTTTCTTT.

This clonotype turned up a few times. CDR3 sequence: CASSLAYDRGEGYTF. Here the CDR3 DNA reads TGTGCCAGCAGCTTAGCCTACGATAGAGGGGAAGGCTACACCTTC. This chain joins TRBV7-8 and TRBJ1-2; D perhaps matches TRBD1 (5 bases). The CDR3 is 15 residues long. CDR1 SGHVS and CDR2 FQNEAQ come from the germline V gene. V was pared by 0 bases and J by 8 bases, with 16 bases between.

The chain has TRBV12-3 or TRBV12-4 and TRBJ1-5; perhaps TRBD1 as D (5 bases). The CDR3 covers 15 residues. Trimming stripped 5 bases from V and 7 bases from J, with 18 bases between. The DNA of the CDR3 is TGTGCCAGCAGTCCCGCTGGGGGTTGGGGACAGCCCCAGCATTTT. It yields the protein CASSPAGGWGQPQHF.

This clonotype was picked up many times. The CDR3 loop reads CAISESRGMDQPQHF. As DNA, the CDR3 is TGTGCCATCAGTGAGAGTCGGGGGATGGATCAGCCCCAGCATTTT. The chain combines TRBV10-3 with TRBJ1-5, with TRBD1 as a possible D gene (5 bases). The CDR3 has 15 residues. Trimming removed 2 bases from V and 5 bases from J, with 13 bases in between. From germline, CDR1 is ENHRY and CDR2 SYGVKD.

This chain uses TRBV6-2 or TRBV6-3 with TRBJ1-6; D is unresolved. The ends were cut back, 4 bases at V and 9 bases at J, with 19 bases in the middle. The germline gives CDR1 MNHEY, CDR2 SVGEGT. The CDR3 runs 16 residues. CDR3 bases: TGTGCCAGCAGTTTGCGCCGTGAGCTTCGAACTTCACCCCTCCACTTT. Protein sequence: CASSLRRELRTSPLHF.

This clonotype was found a few times. This chain connects TRBV12-3 or TRBV12-4 to TRBJ1-2, with TRBD1 matching over 7 bases. Germline trimming cut 3 bases from V and 4 bases from J; bases unmatched to any gene: 5. The CDR3 loop spans 14 amino acids. The CDR3 nucleotides are TGTGCCAGCAGTTTCCAAGGGACAGCCTATGGCTACACCTTC. Amino acid sequence: CASSFQGTAYGYTF.

DNA for the CDR3: TGTGCCAGCAGCTTACCTAGCGGGAGGGCAGATACGCAGTATTTT. This gives the protein CASSLPSGRADTQYF. V usage is TRBV5-4 and J usage is TRBJ2-3; 12 bases line up with TRBD2. Germline assignment: CDR1 SGHNT and CDR2 YYREEE (reference sequence). The CDR3 consists of 15 residues. The V gene end was trimmed by 2 bases and the J gene end by 4 bases; junction bases not matched to a gene: 2.

The chain uses TRBV5-1 and TRBJ2-3, with D hard to call. This CDR3 comprises 15 residues. Trimming stripped 2 bases from V and 0 bases from J, with 10 bases between. Germline-derived CDR1 and CDR2 are SGHRS and YFSETQ. The CDR3 here is CASSLGETSTDTQYF. CDR3 in DNA: TGCGCCAGCAGCTTAGGAGAGACTAGCACAGATACGCAGTATTTT.

This clonotype occurred a few times. The gene calls are TRBV4-2 and TRBJ1-2, with TRBD1 identical over 9 bases. Germline V gene sequence: CDR1 LGHNA, CDR2 YNFKEQ. With V trimmed by 1 base and J by 8 bases, 11 bases remained unmatched. The CDR3 length is 16 residues. The CDR3 protein is CASSQVPQGAKSGYTF. The DNA of the CDR3 is TGTGCCAGCAGCCAAGTCCCACAGGGGGCTAAAAGCGGCTACACCTTC.

This clonotype occurred many times. V usage is TRBV7-2 and J usage is TRBJ1-5; weak D call: TRBD1 (5 bases). The CDR3 consists of 14 residues. The V end was cut by 1 base, the J end by 3 bases, with 7 bases between. Germline V gene lookup returns CDR1 SGHTA and CDR2 FQGNSA. Written as DNA, the CDR3 is TGTGCCAGCAGCTTAGTCAGGGTCAATCAGCCCCAGCATTTT. Translated: CASSLVRVNQPQHF.